A selection of T cell receptor beta chains follows, all from one sample in a study of blood T cells in healthy people across ages. TCRdb analysed the 5' RACE reads with MiXCR anew, one entry per CDR3 protein. The sample includes about 1.4 million distinct CDR3 sequences, roughly 60% of them seen just once. The sample taken for sequencing was blood. These receptors were taken from a man in his late teens or twenties in good health. The conserved cysteine and the conserved F or W are not part of the CDR3 here. Fields, in order: D gene, V gene, J gene, CDR3 protein. D genes are given only for firm matches.

d_call: .; v_call: TRBV7-2; j_call: TRBJ2-1; cdr3_aa: ASSYSPGKRNEQF
d_call: .; v_call: TRBV7-8; j_call: TRBJ1-1; cdr3_aa: ASSLGSRGGRTTEAF
d_call: .; v_call: TRBV6-6; j_call: TRBJ2-2; cdr3_aa: ASSYQNTGELF
d_call: TRBD2; v_call: TRBV3-1; j_call: TRBJ2-5; cdr3_aa: ASSQDPLASETQY
d_call: TRBD2; v_call: TRBV9; j_call: TRBJ2-3; cdr3_aa: ASSPAGEGDTQY
d_call: .; v_call: TRBV4-1; j_call: TRBJ2-4; cdr3_aa: ASSQDSTGILAKNIQY
d_call: .; v_call: TRBV6-1; j_call: TRBJ2-1; cdr3_aa: ASGKGLSYNEQF
d_call: .; v_call: TRBV9; j_call: TRBJ2-1; cdr3_aa: ASSVGGAYNGQF
d_call: .; v_call: TRBV6-2/TRBV6-3; j_call: TRBJ2-7; cdr3_aa: ASSYGLASSYEQY
d_call: TRBD1; v_call: TRBV12-3/TRBV12-4; j_call: TRBJ1-2; cdr3_aa: ASSGGEGARLYGYT
d_call: .; v_call: TRBV3-1; j_call: TRBJ2-7; cdr3_aa: ASSQTGQILYEQY
d_call: .; v_call: TRBV20-1; j_call: .; cdr3_aa: SARPRTEPHEQY
d_call: TRBD1; v_call: TRBV20-1; j_call: TRBJ1-2; cdr3_aa: SASVDRGGYT
d_call: TRBD2; v_call: TRBV5-1; j_call: TRBJ2-3; cdr3_aa: ASSSTLLAVTDTQY
d_call: TRBD2; v_call: TRBV3-1; j_call: TRBJ2-1; cdr3_aa: ASTKVSGEYNEQF